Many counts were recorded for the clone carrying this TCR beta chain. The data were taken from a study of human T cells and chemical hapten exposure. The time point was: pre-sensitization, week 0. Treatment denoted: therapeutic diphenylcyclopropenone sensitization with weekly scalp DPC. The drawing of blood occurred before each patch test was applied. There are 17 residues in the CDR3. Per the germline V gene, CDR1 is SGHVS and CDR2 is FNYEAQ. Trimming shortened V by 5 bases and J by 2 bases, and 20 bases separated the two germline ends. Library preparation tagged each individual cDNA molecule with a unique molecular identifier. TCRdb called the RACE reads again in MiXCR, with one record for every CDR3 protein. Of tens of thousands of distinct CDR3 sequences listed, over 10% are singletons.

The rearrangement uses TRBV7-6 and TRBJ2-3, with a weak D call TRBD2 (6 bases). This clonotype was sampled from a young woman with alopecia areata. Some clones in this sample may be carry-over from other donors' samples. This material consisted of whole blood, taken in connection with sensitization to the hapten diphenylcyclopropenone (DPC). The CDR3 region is CASSPKTPGDLTDTQYF. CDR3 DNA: TGTGCCAGCAGCCCTAAGACGCCGGGAGACCTCACAGATACGCAGTATTTT.